One T cell receptor beta chain is described in this entry. Antigen: not known. Germline is not matched at one junction end, which may reflect a read error. This record belongs to a study of shared clonotypes between healthy human individuals. Assay: immunoSEQ multiplex PCR; the TCRdb copy retains only in-frame clones and omits some. The data contain about 2 million clones, about 94% of them seen just once; the ten biggest clones take up approximately 1.2%. CDR1 and CDR2 (germline): MRHNA, SNTAGT. The CDR3 consists of 13 residues. Notes on the study in general: The naive CD4 repertoires of several donors were compared, and approximately 5% of clonotypes were shared. Clonotype sharing among the donors was expected to vary with sequencing depth. Naive subsets generally exceeded memory subsets in estimated richness. Specimens sampled were limited to blood, with tissue repertoires likely differing.

The naive CD8 population came from CD45RO-negative cells selected for CCR7, without terminally differentiated effector memory CD45RA+ cells. Sequencing was performed on naive CD8+ T cells sorted from blood. V usage is TRBV6-4 and J usage is TRBJ2-5; D gene unclear. This clonotype was obtained from a man aged 18 to 30 in good health. The CDR3 DNA reads as TGTGCCAGCAGCCCTGGGCATGGAGAGGCCCAGTACTTC. This codes for CASSPGHGEAQYF.